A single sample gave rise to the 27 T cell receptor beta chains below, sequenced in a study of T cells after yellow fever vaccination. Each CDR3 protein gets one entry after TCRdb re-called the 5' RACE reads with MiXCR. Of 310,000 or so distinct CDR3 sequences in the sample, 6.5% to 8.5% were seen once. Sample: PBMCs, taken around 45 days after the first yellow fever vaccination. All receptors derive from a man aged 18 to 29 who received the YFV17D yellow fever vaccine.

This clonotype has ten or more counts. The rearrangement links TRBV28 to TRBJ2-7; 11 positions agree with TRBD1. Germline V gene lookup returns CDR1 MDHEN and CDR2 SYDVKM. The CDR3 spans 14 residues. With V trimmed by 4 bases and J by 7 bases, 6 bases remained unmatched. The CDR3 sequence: CASSSGQGAREQYV. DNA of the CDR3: TGTGCCAGCAGTTCCGGACAGGGGGCGCGGGAGCAGTACGTC.

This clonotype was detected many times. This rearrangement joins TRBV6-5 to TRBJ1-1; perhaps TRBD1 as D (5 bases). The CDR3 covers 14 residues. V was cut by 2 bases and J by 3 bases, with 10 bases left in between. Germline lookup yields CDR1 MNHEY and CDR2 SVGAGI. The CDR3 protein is CASSYLGGDTEAFF. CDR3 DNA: TGTGCCAGCAGTTACCTGGGAGGGGACACTGAAGCTTTCTTT.

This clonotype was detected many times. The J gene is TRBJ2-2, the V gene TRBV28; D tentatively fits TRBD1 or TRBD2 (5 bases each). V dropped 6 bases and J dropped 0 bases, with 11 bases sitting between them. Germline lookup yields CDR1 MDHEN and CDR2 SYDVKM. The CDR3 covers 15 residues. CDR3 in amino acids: CASRNWGSNTGELFF. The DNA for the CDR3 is TGTGCCAGCAGAAATTGGGGGTCGAACACCGGGGAGCTGTTTTTT.

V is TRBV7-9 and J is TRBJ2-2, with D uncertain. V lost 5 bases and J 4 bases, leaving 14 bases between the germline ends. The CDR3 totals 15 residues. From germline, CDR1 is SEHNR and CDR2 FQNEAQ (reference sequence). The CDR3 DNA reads TGTGCCAGCAGCCCTCTTTGGCCCCTCACCGGGGAGCTGTTTTTT. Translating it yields CASSPLWPLTGELFF.

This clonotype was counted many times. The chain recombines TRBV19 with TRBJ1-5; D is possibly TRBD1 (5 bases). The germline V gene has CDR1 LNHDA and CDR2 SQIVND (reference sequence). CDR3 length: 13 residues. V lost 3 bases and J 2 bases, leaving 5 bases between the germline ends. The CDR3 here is CASSMTGNQPQHF. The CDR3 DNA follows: TGTGCCAGTAGTATGACAGGCAATCAGCCCCAGCATTTT.

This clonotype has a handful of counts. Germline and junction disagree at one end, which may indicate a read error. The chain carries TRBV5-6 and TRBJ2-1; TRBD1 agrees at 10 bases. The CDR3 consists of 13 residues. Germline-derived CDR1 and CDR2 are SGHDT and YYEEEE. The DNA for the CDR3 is TGTGCCAGCAGCAGCCCGGGACAGGGGAACCCCCGCTTC. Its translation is CASSSPGQGNPRF.

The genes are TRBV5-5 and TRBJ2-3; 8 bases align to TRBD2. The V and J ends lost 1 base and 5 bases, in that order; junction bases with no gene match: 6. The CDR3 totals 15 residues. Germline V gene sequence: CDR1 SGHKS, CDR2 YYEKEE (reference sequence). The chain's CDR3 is CASSLTREGGDTQYF. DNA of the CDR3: TGTGCCAGCAGCTTGACCCGGGAGGGGGGAGATACGCAGTATTTT.

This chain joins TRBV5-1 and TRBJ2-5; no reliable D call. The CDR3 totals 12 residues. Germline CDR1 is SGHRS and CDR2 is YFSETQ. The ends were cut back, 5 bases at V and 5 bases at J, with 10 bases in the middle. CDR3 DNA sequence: TGCGCCAGCAGGGTTGATTTGGAGACCCAGTACTTC. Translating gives CASRVDLETQYF.

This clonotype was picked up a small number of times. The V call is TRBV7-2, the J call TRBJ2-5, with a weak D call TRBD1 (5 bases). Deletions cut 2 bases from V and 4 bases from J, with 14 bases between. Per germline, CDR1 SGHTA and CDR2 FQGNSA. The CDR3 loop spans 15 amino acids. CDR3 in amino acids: CASSLNVRTPETQYF. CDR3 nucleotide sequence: TGTGCCAGCAGCTTAAATGTTAGGACACCAGAGACCCAGTACTTC.

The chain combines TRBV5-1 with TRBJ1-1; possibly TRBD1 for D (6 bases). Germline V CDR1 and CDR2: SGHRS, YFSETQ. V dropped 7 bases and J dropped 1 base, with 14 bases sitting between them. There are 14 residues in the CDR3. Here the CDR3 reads CASGPQGGNTEAFF. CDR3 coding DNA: TGCGCCAGCGGACCGCAAGGGGGGAACACTGAAGCTTTCTTT.

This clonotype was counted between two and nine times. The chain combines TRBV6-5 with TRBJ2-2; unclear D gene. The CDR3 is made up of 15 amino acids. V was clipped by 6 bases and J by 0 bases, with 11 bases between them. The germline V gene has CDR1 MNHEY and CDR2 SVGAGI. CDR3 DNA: TGTGCCAGCAGCCCATCGGTCCCGAACACCGGGGAGCTGTTTTTT. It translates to CASSPSVPNTGELFF.

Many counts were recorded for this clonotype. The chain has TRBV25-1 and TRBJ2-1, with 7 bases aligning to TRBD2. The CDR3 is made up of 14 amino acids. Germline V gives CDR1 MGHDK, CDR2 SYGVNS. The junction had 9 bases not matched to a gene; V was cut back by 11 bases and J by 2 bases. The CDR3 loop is CAPGGGGPYNEQFF. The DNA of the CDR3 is TGTGCCCCCGGCGGGGGAGGGCCCTACAATGAGCAGTTCTTC.

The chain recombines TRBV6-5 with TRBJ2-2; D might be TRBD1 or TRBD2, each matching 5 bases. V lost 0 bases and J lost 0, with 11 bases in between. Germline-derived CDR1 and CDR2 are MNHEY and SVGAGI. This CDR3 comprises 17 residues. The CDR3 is CASSYSLRGANTGELFF. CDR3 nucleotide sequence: TGTGCCAGCAGTTACTCCCTGAGAGGGGCGAACACCGGGGAGCTGTTTTTT.

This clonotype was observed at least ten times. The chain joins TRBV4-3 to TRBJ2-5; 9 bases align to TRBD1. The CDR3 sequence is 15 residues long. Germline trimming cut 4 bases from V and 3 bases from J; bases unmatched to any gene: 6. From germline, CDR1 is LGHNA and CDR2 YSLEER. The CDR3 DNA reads TGCGCCAGCAGCCTGGGGACAGGGTCAGAAGAGACCCAGTACTTC. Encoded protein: CASSLGTGSEETQYF.

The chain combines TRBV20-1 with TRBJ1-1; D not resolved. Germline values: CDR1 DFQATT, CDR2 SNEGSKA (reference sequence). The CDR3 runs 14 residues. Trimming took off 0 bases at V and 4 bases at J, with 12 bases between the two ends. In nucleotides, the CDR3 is TGCAGTGCTAGAGATTCTCGAACGCGCACTGAAGCTTTCTTT. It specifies CSARDSRTRTEAFF.

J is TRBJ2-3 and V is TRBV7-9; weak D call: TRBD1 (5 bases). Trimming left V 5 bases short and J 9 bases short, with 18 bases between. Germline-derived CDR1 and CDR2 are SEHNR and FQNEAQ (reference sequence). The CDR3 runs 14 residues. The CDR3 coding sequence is TGTGCCAGCAGCCATTATACGACGCCAGGGACGCAGTATTTT. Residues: CASSHYTTPGTQYF. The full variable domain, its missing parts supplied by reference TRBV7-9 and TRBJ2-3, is DTGVSQNPRHKITKRGQNVTFRCDPISEHNRLYWYRQTLGQGPEFLTYFQNEAQLEKSRLLSDRFSAERPKGSFSTLEIQRTEQGDSAMYLCASSHYTTPGTQYFGPGTRLTVL.

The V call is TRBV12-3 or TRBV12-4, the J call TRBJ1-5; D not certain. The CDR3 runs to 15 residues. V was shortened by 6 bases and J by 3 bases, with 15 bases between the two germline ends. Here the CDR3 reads CASSHTRQPNQPQHF. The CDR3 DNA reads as TGTGCCAGCAGCCACACCCGGCAACCCAATCAGCCCCAGCATTTT.

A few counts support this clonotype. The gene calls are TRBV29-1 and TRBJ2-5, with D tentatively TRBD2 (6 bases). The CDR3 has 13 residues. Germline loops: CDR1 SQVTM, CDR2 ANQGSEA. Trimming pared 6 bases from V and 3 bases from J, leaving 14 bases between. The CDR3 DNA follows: TGCAGCGTCCCATATGGAGGGGAAGAGACCCAGTACTTC. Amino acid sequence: CSVPYGGEETQYF.

The DNA of the CDR3 is TGTGCCAGCAGTTTTAGGGGGGATTTGAGTGAAAAACTGTTTTTT. This translates into CASSFRGDLSEKLFF. This chain joins TRBV12-3 or TRBV12-4 and TRBJ1-4, with a weak D call TRBD1 (6 bases). The CDR3 is 15 residues long. Trimming shortened V by 3 bases and J by 7 bases, and 15 bases separated the two germline ends.

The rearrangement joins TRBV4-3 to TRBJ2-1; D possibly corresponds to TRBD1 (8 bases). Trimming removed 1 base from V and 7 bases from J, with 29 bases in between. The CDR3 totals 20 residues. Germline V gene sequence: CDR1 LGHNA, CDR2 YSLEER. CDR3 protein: CASSQGARDHRGGFVNEQFF. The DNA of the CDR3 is TGCGCCAGCAGCCAAGGTGCCCGGGACCACAGGGGGGGCTTTGTAAATGAGCAGTTCTTC.

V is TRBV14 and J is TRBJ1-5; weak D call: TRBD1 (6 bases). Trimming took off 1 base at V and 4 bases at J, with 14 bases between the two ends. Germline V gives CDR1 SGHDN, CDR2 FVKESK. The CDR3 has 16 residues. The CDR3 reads CASSQVSRTANQPQHF. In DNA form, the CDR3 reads TGTGCCAGCAGCCAAGTAAGCAGGACAGCTAATCAGCCCCAGCATTTT.

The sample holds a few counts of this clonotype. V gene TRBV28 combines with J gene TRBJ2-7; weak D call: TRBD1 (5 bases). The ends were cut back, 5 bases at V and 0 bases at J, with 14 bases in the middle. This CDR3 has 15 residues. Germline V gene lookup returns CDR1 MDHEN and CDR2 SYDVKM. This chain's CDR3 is CASSGAGWYSYEQYV. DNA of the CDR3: TGTGCCAGCAGTGGGGCAGGGTGGTACTCCTACGAGCAGTACGTC.

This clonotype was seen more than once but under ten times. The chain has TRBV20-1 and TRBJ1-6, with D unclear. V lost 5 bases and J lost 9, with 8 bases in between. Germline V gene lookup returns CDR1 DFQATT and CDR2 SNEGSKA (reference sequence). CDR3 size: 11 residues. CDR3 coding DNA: TGCAGTGCTCCCGGTGGTTCACCCCTCCACTTT. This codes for CSAPGGSPLHF.

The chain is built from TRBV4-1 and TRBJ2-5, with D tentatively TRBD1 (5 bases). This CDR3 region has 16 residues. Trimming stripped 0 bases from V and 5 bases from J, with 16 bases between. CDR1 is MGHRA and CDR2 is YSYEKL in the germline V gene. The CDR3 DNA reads TGCGCCAGCAGCCAAGATAGTGCGCAGGGCTACGAGACCCAGTACTTC. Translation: CASSQDSAQGYETQYF.

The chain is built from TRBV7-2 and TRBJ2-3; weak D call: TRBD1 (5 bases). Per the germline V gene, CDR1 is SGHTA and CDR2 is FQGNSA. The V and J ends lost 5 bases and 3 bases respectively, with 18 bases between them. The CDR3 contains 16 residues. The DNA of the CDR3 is TGTGCCAGCAGCCCCCAGGGTACCGGCGGAACAGATACGCAGTATTTT. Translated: CASSPQGTGGTDTQYF.

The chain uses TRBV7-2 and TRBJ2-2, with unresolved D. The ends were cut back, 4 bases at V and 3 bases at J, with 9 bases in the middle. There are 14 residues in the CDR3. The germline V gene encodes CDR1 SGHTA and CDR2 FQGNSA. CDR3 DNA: TGTGCCAGCAGCTACCCGAGACACACCGGGGAGCTGTTTTTT. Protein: CASSYPRHTGELFF.

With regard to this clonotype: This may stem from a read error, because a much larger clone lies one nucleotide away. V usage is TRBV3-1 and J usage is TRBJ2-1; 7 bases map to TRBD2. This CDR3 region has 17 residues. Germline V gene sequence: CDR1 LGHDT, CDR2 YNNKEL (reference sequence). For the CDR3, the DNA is TGTGCCAGCTGCCAAATCCAGTTCCGACTAGCTAAGAATGAGCAGTTCTTC. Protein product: CASCQIQFRLAKNEQFF.